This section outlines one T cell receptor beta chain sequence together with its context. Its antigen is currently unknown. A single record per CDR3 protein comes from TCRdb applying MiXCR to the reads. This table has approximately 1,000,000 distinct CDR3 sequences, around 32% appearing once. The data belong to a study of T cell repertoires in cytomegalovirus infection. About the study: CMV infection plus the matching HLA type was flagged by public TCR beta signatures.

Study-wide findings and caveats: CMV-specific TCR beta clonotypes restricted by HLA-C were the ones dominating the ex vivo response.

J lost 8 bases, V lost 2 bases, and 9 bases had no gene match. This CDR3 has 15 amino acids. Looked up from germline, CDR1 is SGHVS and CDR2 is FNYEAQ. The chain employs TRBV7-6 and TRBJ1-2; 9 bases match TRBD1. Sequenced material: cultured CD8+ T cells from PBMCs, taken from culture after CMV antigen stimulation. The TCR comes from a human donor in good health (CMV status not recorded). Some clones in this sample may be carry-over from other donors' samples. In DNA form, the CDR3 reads TGTGCCAGCAGCTTATCGACAGGGGGTGGGGGAGGCTACACCTTC. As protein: CASSLSTGGGGGYTF.